This TCR beta chain originates from a study of immune evolution from preneoplasia to lung adenocarcinoma. Sequencing used immunoSEQ multiplex PCR; TCRdb keeps in-frame clones, though not all of them. The sample lists about 14,000 clones, around 80% occurring once. Overall study findings and caveats: Top clone frequencies peaked in normal lung, apparently declining through invasive adenocarcinoma.

In germline, CDR1 is MDHEN, CDR2 SYDVKM. This CDR3 comprises 11 residues. V lost 7 bases, J lost 9 bases, and 13 bases lay in between. For this clone: Its antigen remains unknown.

Histologic diagnosis was independently verified by two lung pathologists. The chain combines TRBV28 with TRBJ2-7; D uncertain. The receptor comes from a person in their 70s with lung adenocarcinoma. Specimen: FFPE minimally invasive lung adenocarcinoma tissue. The CDR3 region is CASIRGWRQYF. CDR3 bases: TGTGCCAGCATCCGCGGTTGGCGGCAGTACTTC.